This T cell receptor beta chain was found in a study of cytomegalovirus exposure and HLA in healthy donors. It was the approximately 130-subject validation cohort, separate from the roughly 700-subject first cohort, to which the donors belonged. The table came from immunoSEQ multiplex PCR; TCRdb's copy has only in-frame clones and leaves some out. The repertoire holds roughly 230,000 clones, with 90% as singletons. Germline V CDR1 and CDR2: LGHNT, FRNRAP. The CDR3 extends over 13 amino acids. The V end was cut by 0 bases, the J end by 2 bases, with 3 bases between. The chain is built from TRBV12-5 and TRBJ2-3; no clear D gene. The source material was PBMCs. The origin of this receptor is a woman aged 25 to 39 in good health and CMV-seronegative. CDR3 nucleotide sequence: TGTGCTAGTGGTTTGGTACACACAGATACGCAGTATTTT. Translated: CASGLVHTDTQYF.